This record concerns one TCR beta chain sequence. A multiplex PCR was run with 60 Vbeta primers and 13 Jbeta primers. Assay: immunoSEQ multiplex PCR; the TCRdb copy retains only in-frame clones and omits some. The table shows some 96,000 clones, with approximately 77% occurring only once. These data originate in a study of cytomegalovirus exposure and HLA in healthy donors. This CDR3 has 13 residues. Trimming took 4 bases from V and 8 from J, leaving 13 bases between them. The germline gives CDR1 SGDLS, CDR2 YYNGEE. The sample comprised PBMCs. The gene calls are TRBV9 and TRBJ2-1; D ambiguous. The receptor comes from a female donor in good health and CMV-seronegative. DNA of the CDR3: TGTGCCAGCAGCACGCACCCAAGAGATGAGCAGTTCTTC. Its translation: CASSTHPRDEQFF. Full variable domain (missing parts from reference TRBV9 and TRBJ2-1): DSGVTQTPKHLITATGQRVTLRCSPRSGDLSVYWYQQSLDQGLQFLIQYYNGEERAKGNILERFSAQQFPDLHSELNLSSLELGDSALYFCASSTHPRDEQFFGPGTRLTVL.